This TCR beta chain was profiled in a study of neurological immune-mediated disorders. Germline V gene data show CDR1 as ENHRY and CDR2 as SYGVKD. The CDR3 runs to 14 residues. Trimming took off 3 bases at V and 3 bases at J, with 12 bases between the two ends. There are many counts of this clonotype. 5'RACE with 10-nucleotide random UMIs produced the cDNA. TCRdb re-derived calls from the 5' RACE reads in MiXCR, one entry per CDR3 protein. This sample has tens of thousands of distinct CDR3 sequences, with 4.2% found just once. The chain uses TRBV10-3 and TRBJ2-7; possibly TRBD1 for D (6 bases). The source of this sequence is a middle-aged man with multiple sclerosis. The specimen was PBMCs. The CDR3 loop reads CAISEQGHFYEQYF. CDR3 in DNA: TGTGCCATCAGTGAACAGGGCCATTTCTACGAGCAGTACTTC.